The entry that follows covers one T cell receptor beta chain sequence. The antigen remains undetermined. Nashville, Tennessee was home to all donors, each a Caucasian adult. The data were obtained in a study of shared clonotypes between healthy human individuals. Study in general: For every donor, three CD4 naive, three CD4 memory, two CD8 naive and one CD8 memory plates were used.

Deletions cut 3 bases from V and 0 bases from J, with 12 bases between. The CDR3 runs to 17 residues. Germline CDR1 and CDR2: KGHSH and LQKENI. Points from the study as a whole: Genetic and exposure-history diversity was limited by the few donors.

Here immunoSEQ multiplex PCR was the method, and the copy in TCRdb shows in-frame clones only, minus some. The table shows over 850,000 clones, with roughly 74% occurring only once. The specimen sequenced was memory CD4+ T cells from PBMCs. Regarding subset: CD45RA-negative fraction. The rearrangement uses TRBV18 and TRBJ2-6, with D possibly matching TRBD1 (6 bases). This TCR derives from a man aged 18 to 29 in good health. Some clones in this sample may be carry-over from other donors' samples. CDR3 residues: CASSPGQRYSGANVLTF. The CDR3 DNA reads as TGTGCCAGCTCACCTGGACAGAGATACTCTGGGGCCAACGTCCTGACTTTC.